The 3 T cell receptor beta chains listed next were all sequenced from one sample in a study of cytomegalovirus exposure and HLA in healthy donors. Primers: 60 Vbeta forward and 13 Jbeta reverse. Method: immunoSEQ multiplex PCR; TCRdb's copy keeps in-frame clones and lacks some. The repertoire has approximately 100,000 clones, under 75% of them found once; the top ten carry roughly 2%. Source material: PBMCs. The receptors were sampled from a human donor in good health.

The CDR3 here is CASSTRQGNQPQHF. The DNA of the CDR3 is TGTGCCAGCAGTACAAGACAGGGCAATCAGCCCCAGCATTTT. The rearrangement uses TRBV2 and TRBJ1-5, with D possibly matching TRBD1 (6 bases). The CDR3 has 14 residues. Germline V gene data show CDR1 as SNHLY and CDR2 as FYNNEI. V lost 5 bases and J lost 2, with 10 bases in between.

A single count supports this clone. The V call is TRBV19, the J call TRBJ2-3, with 7 bases fitting TRBD2. Germline V lookup: CDR1 LNHDA, CDR2 SQIVND (reference sequence). The trim removed 5 bases at V and 6 bases at J, leaving 11 bases unmatched. This CDR3 comprises 15 residues. The CDR3 loop is CASSLRAGAPDTQYF. The CDR3 DNA follows: TGTGCCAGTAGTCTGAGGGCGGGAGCCCCCGATACGCAGTATTTT.

The chain employs TRBV7-2 and TRBJ1-1, with D perhaps TRBD1 (6 bases). Germline V gene lookup returns CDR1 SGHTA and CDR2 FQGNSA. V lost 4 bases and J lost 11, with 17 bases in between. The CDR3 runs 13 residues. The CDR3: CASSSSRQGHAFF. The CDR3, as DNA: TGTGCCAGCAGCTCTTCTCGGCAGGGGCATGCTTTCTTT.